This T cell receptor beta chain was recorded in a study of Ad26.COV2.S vaccination and SARS-CoV-2 variants. This CDR3 contains 13 residues. Unmatched junction bases numbered 2, after V lost 4 bases and J lost 3 bases. CDR1 and CDR2 from the germline V gene are LNHDA and SQIVND (reference sequence). The repertoire was sequenced with immunoSEQ multiplex PCR; TCRdb's copy has only in-frame clones and lacks some. The sample comprises fewer than 500,000 clones, 90% of which are singletons, and about 12% rests with the top ten. Documented treatment: over 15 received Ad26.COV2.S at low or high dose, single or two shots; about 5 received placebo; per-sample allocation not given. Specimens were obtained on day 63 following the first vaccine or placebo injection. Of note for this clone: The same CDR3 can be traced to other DNA sequences in this sample.

The material was peripheral blood, obtained in a trial of Ad26.COV2.S vaccine versus placebo. The sequence was obtained from a person between 18 and 65 years old who received the Ad26.COV2.S COVID-19 vaccine or a placebo. The chain has TRBV19 and TRBJ1-1, with 7 bases identical to TRBD1. CDR3 amino acids: CASSRQGDTEAFF. The CDR3 DNA is TGTGCCAGTAGTAGACAGGGAGACACTGAAGCTTTCTTT.